One sample yielded the 21 T cell receptor beta chains listed below, sequenced in a study of blood T cell repertoires in COVID-19 (dated by TCRdb to the early 2020s). Preparation of the library involved the immunoSEQ multiplex PCR assay. The immuneACCESS repertoire file appears here via TCRdb, limited to in-frame rearrangements. These files lack a portion of the clones; in checked studies, under half of the deficit traces to unresolved V genes, and the cause of the others is not known. Here the sample has about 330,000 clones; 80% to 90% occur a single time. The ten largest clonotypes hold approximately 5.3% of the sample. Source material: PBMCs or T cells enriched from blood (not recorded which). The source of these receptors is a woman aged 25 to 39 who had recovered from COVID-19.

This chain links TRBV24-1 with TRBJ2-1, with 8 bases lining up with TRBD2. The CDR3 is 19 residues long. Germline CDR1 KGHDR, CDR2 SFDVKD. V was clipped by 5 bases and J by 1 base; unmatched bases: 15. This CDR3 reads CATSGLLIGERGSYNEQFF. The CDR3, as DNA: TGTGCCACCAGTGGCCTCCTCATCGGGGAGCGGGGGTCCTACAATGAGCAGTTCTTC.

This chain links TRBV10-3 with TRBJ1-3; D possibly corresponds to TRBD1 (5 bases). The CDR3 is 14 amino acids. Trimming took 7 bases from V and 0 from J, leaving 10 bases between them. CDR1 ENHRY and CDR2 SYGVKD come from the germline V gene. CDR3 sequence reads: CAITSGGSGNTIYF. The CDR3 DNA is TGTGCCATCACCTCCGGGGGCTCTGGAAACACCATATATTTT.

The chain is built from TRBV6-6 and TRBJ2-7; TRBD1 aligns across 7 bases. Germline CDR1 MNHNY, CDR2 SVGAGI (reference sequence). The CDR3 contains 14 residues. J was trimmed by 3 bases and V by 8 bases; bases with no gene match: 10. Here the CDR3 reads CASAGGQAFYEQYF. Written as DNA, the CDR3 is TGTGCCAGCGCGGGCGGACAGGCCTTCTACGAGCAGTACTTC.

This chain joins TRBV30 and TRBJ2-3, with a weak D call TRBD2 (5 bases). V dropped 3 bases and J dropped 3 bases, with 13 bases sitting between them. The germline V gene encodes CDR1 GTSNPN and CDR2 SVGIG (reference sequence). This CDR3 region has 14 residues. As DNA, the CDR3 is TGTGCCTGGAGCGCCCCCGGGGTAACAGATACGCAGTATTTT. It is translated as CAWSAPGVTDTQYF.

This CDR3 reads CASSQRQGQAFF. The CDR3 DNA follows: TGTGCCAGCTCTCAACGACAGGGACAAGCTTTCTTT. The chain joins TRBV18 to TRBJ1-1; TRBD1 agrees at 7 bases. The CDR3 loop spans 12 amino acids. Germline lookup yields CDR1 KGHSH and CDR2 LQKENI. With 6 bases clipped from V and 9 bases from J, the junction kept 7 bases outside the gene matches.

This clone turned up a few times. The chain uses TRBV7-2 and TRBJ2-2; 7 bases are shared with TRBD1. From germline, CDR1 is SGHTA and CDR2 FQGNSA. This CDR3 has 15 amino acids. J gave up 4 bases and V 6 bases, and 8 bases lay outside the gene matches. CDR3 bases: TGTGCCAGCAGTTATCTACAGGGGACCACCGGGGAGCTGTTTTTT. Translated: CASSYLQGTTGELFF.

The rearrangement uses TRBV7-9 and TRBJ2-5, with 8 bases matching TRBD1. V trimming: 6 bases; J trimming: 5 bases; junction bases outside the gene matches: 5. The CDR3 extends over 13 amino acids. Germline values: CDR1 SEHNR, CDR2 FQNEAQ (reference sequence). Here the CDR3 reads CASRRRTGETQYF. DNA of the CDR3: TGTGCCAGCAGACGTCGGACAGGGGAGACCCAGTACTTC.

V and J are TRBV4-1 and TRBJ1-2, with D perhaps matching TRBD1 (5 bases). The CDR3 spans 15 residues. V lost 9 bases and J lost 7, with 24 bases in between. The V gene's germline CDR1 is MGHRA and CDR2 YSYEKL. Written as DNA, the CDR3 is TGCGCCAGTCAACGGGGGGAGCCCGGAAGGTCTGGCTACACCTTC. Translating it yields CASQRGEPGRSGYTF.

This chain links TRBV4-2 with TRBJ1-1; possibly TRBD1 for D (6 bases). This CDR3 is 14 amino acids long. The germline V gene encodes CDR1 LGHNA and CDR2 YNFKEQ. V was shortened by 1 base and J by 7 bases, with 13 bases between the two germline ends. CDR3 loop: CASSQVGVGHEAFF. CDR3 nucleotides: TGTGCCAGCAGCCAAGTAGGAGTGGGACATGAAGCTTTCTTT.

J is TRBJ2-2 and V is TRBV6-5; the match to TRBD1 covers 7 bases. V shed 7 bases and J 5 bases; nucleotides not matched to a gene: 4. Germline V CDR1 and CDR2: MNHEY, SVGAGI. CDR3 size: 13 residues. The CDR3 DNA follows: TGTGCCAGCACGAACAGGGGAACCGGGGAGCTGTTTTTT. This translates into CASTNRGTGELFF.

The gene calls are TRBV7-2 and TRBJ2-2; D is perhaps TRBD2 (6 bases). Trimming removed 6 bases at V and 0 bases at J, with 8 bases between. The CDR3 has 14 amino acids. Looked up from germline, CDR1 is SGHTA and CDR2 is FQGNSA. The CDR3 loop is CASRRDSNTGELFF. The CDR3 coding sequence is TGTGCCAGCAGAAGGGACTCGAACACCGGGGAGCTGTTTTTT.

This chain uses TRBV5-4 with TRBJ1-5; 7 positions match TRBD1. V shed 4 bases and J 4 bases; nucleotides not matched to a gene: 8. Germline lookup yields CDR1 SGHNT and CDR2 YYREEE (reference sequence). The CDR3 is made up of 15 amino acids. In nucleotides, the CDR3 is TGTGCCAGCAGCCCGCCCGACAGGGCGAATCAGCCCCAGCATTTT. It is translated as CASSPPDRANQPQHF.

V usage is TRBV28 and J usage is TRBJ1-2, with D tentatively TRBD1 (5 bases). V gave up 11 bases and J gave up 14 bases, with 24 bases separating them. The CDR3 spans 12 residues. Germline lookup yields CDR1 MDHEN and CDR2 SYDVKM. CDR3 in amino acids: CAGGGFERGRTF. The CDR3, as DNA: TGTGCCGGGGGTGGATTCGAGCGGGGGAGAACCTTC.

This clone has more than one count but fewer than ten. The rearrangement uses TRBV28 and TRBJ1-1, with D possibly being TRBD1 (5 bases). In germline, CDR1 is MDHEN, CDR2 SYDVKM. V gave up 5 bases and J gave up 10 bases, with 14 bases separating them. This CDR3 comprises 12 residues. CDR3 nucleotides: TGTGCCAGCAGTCAGGGAGGTACGCGAGCTTTCTTT. Its translation is CASSQGGTRAFF.

This chain links TRBV11-2 with TRBJ2-2; 8 bases agree with TRBD1. With V trimmed by 7 bases and J by 7 bases, 8 bases remained unmatched. This CDR3 has 14 amino acids. Germline V lookup: CDR1 SGHAT, CDR2 FQNNGV. The CDR3 sequence is CASTQDRAVGELFF. CDR3 DNA: TGTGCCAGCACCCAGGACAGGGCGGTCGGGGAGCTGTTTTTT. Complete variable domain (other parts from reference TRBV11-2 and TRBJ2-2): EAGVAQSPRYKIIEKRQSVAFWCNPISGHATLYWYQQILGQGPKLLIQFQNNGVVDDSQLPKDRFSAERLKGVDSTLKIQPAKLEDSAVYLCASTQDRAVGELFFGEGSRLTVL.

V usage is TRBV6-5 and J usage is TRBJ1-2, with D possibly being TRBD1 (5 bases). CDR3 length equals 15 residues. Germline values: CDR1 MNHEY, CDR2 SVGAGI. V dropped 4 bases and J dropped 4 bases, with 16 bases sitting between them. CDR3 amino acids: CASSSRQKDSYGYTF. In DNA, the CDR3 is TGTGCCAGCAGTTCAAGACAGAAGGATTCCTATGGCTACACCTTC.

J is TRBJ2-7 and V is TRBV27; 10 bases are shared with TRBD1. This CDR3 is 19 amino acids long. The junction had 15 bases not matched to a gene; V was cut back by 2 bases and J by 2 bases. Germline lookup yields CDR1 MNHEY and CDR2 SMNVEV (reference sequence). The CDR3 reads CASSLHRSDRGRIAYEQYF. CDR3 coding DNA: TGTGCCAGCAGTTTACATCGATCTGACAGGGGGCGTATCGCCTACGAGCAGTACTTC.

This clone has only one observation. The chain uses TRBV4-2 and TRBJ2-3, with D possibly TRBD2 on 5 matching bases. The CDR3 length is 12 residues. Per germline, CDR1 LGHNA and CDR2 YNFKEQ. V was trimmed by 1 base and J by 7 bases, leaving 6 bases between them. This chain's CDR3 is CASSQAGNTQYF. DNA of the CDR3: TGTGCCAGCAGCCAAGCGGGAAATACGCAGTATTTT.

The rearrangement uses TRBV24-1 and TRBJ1-5; D possibly corresponds to TRBD1 (6 bases). CDR3 length equals 15 residues. V was shortened by 6 bases and J by 0 bases, with 11 bases between the two germline ends. CDR1 is KGHDR, CDR2 SFDVKD, per germline. The CDR3 here is CATSSDRSSNQPQHF. CDR3 nucleotide sequence: TGTGCCACCAGTTCGGACAGAAGTAGCAATCAGCCCCAGCATTTT.

This sequence joins TRBV19 and TRBJ1-2, with 10 bases fitting TRBD1. The CDR3 spans 16 residues. Germline V gene sequence: CDR1 LNHDA, CDR2 SQIVND (reference sequence). The ends lost 5 bases at V and 4 bases at J; junction bases unmatched: 10. CDR3 region: CASSPQTTGGGYGYTF. For the CDR3, the DNA is TGTGCCAGTAGTCCTCAAACGACAGGGGGCGGCTATGGCTACACCTTC. The full variable domain, completed using reference TRBV19 and TRBJ1-2, is DGGITQSPKYLFRKEGQNVTLSCEQNLNHDAMYWYRQDPGQGLRLIYYSQIVNDFQKGDIAEGYSVSREKKESFPLTVTSAQKNPTAFYLCASSPQTTGGGYGYTFGSGTRLTVV.

The V call is TRBV9, the J call TRBJ2-3; weak D call: TRBD2 (6 bases). V lost 4 bases to trimming and J lost 4 bases, with 13 bases between them. CDR3 length: 14 amino acids. CDR1 is SGDLS and CDR2 is YYNGEE in the germline V gene. CDR3 coding DNA: TGTGCCAGCAGCTTCACTAGCTCCGCAGATACGCAGTATTTT. Translating it yields CASSFTSSADTQYF.